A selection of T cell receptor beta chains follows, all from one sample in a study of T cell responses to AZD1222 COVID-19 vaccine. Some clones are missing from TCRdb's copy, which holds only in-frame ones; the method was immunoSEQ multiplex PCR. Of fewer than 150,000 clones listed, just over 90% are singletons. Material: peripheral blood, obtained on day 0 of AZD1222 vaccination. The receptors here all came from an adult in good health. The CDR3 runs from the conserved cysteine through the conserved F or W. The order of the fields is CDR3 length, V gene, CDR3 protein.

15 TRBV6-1 CASSETPGQRREAFF
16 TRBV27 CASSLIPGGLAETQYF
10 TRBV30 CAWGITEAFF
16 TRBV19 CASSTLAGINTGELFF
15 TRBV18 CASSPPGQGAYGYTF
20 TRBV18 CASSPIPGLAVQYRYNEQFF
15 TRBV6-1 CASSEPTGRTGELFF
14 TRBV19 CASSIASGMETQYF
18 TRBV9 CASSVAPGGGTDTGELFF
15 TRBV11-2 CASSYSGTSTDTQYF
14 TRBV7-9 CASSLRQVPYEQYF
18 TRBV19 CASSIGVEDTVSNQPQHF
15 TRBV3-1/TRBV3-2 CASSQDQGNTGELFF
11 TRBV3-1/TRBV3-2 CASSQAGEQYF
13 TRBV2 CASSDGVLRPQHF
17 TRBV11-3 CASSFKRPRRDPYEQYF
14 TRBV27 CASKSRGGLEKLFF
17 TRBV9 CASSVRSEGPLSYEQYF
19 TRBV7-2 CASSLTGLAGGGRSNEQFF
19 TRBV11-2 CASSLDSSPASGGQETQYF
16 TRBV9 CASSKGTGIMNTEAFF
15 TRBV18 CASSPRQGHNEKLFF
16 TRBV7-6 CASSLMGSSYNSPLHF
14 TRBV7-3 CASSPLAGANEQFF
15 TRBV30 CAWRKTRNPNNEQFF
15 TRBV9 CASSVGGRADYGYTF
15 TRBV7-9 CASRPPGQGPGEQYF
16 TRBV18 CASSPPSGAMGETQYF
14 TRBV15 CATPRATTNEKLFF
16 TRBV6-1 CASSVISGRANGELFF
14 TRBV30 CAWSSGTAGNTIYF
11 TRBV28 CASSSAAEAFF
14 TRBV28 CASSRQGARGGYTF
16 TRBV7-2 CASSLEGWYSNQPQHF
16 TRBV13 CASSFGTGARNSPLHF
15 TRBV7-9 CASSVSTGGGQPQHF
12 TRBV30 CAWTRLIYGYTF
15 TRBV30 CASLGSRGAIDTQYF
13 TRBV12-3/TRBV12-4 CASQRGLRPPLHF
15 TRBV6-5 CASGTAGDLNEKLFF
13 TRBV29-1 CSVGPGRDSPLHF
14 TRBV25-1 CASRRTGAGTEAFF
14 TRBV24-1 CATKSNIIPDTQYF
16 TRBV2 CASRETGQVYKNIQYF
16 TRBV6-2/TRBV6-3 CASSLGEGRGETEAFF
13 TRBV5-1 CASSMGTQETQYF
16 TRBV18 CASSPPRIGATNVLTF
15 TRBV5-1 CASSLSGTEDEKLFF
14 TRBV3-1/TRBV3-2 CASMSGQRTHGAFF
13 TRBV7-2 CASSSVPGYEQFF
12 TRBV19 CASGRQSEGYTF
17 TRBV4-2 CASSQEGNPMLNYGYTF
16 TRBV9 CASSVEGDPGTDTQYF